Each of the 22 T cell receptor beta chains below was sequenced from the same sample in a study of shared clonotypes between healthy human individuals. Data came from immunoSEQ multiplex PCR; TCRdb stores just in-frame clones and leaves some out. The sample has around 1.5 million clones, about 98% seen once. Specimen: naive CD4+ T cells sorted from blood. Subset specified: CD45RA+ positively selected. The receptors originated from a man between 25 and 39 years old in good health.

The chain has TRBV5-1 and TRBJ1-5; no firm D call. The CDR3 runs 12 residues. The germline V and J ends were trimmed by 0 bases and 15 bases, with 13 bases remaining between them. The germline V gene encodes CDR1 SGHRS and CDR2 YFSETQ. The CDR3 sequence is CASSLDLSEWHF. The CDR3 nucleotides read TGCGCCAGCAGCTTGGATCTTTCAGAGTGGCATTTT.

The gene calls are TRBV7-6 and TRBJ2-1; the match to TRBD2 covers 7 bases. The CDR3 runs 17 residues. Trimming took 6 bases from V and 0 from J; bases not matched to a gene: 11. The V gene's germline CDR1 is SGHVS and CDR2 FNYEAQ. CDR3 loop: CASSPGEGRSSYNEQFF. The CDR3 DNA sequence: TGTGCCAGCAGTCCCGGGGAGGGGAGGAGCTCCTACAATGAGCAGTTCTTC.

The chain combines TRBV10-3 with TRBJ2-5; 13 bases are a match to TRBD2. In germline, CDR1 is ENHRY, CDR2 SYGVKD. This CDR3 region has 14 residues. V lost 10 bases, J lost 3 bases, and 5 bases stayed unmatched. The CDR3 protein is CATKGLAGEETQYF. The CDR3 region has the DNA TGTGCCACTAAAGGACTAGCGGGAGAAGAGACCCAGTACTTC.

This CDR3 is CASSRDRGLGYGYTF. The CDR3 nucleotides are TGTGCCAGCAGTCGGGACAGAGGACTAGGCTATGGCTACACCTTC. The rearrangement links TRBV6-5 to TRBJ1-2, with 7 nucleotides matching TRBD1. V shed 5 bases and J 4 bases; nucleotides not matched to a gene: 10. The CDR3 has 15 amino acids. Germline assignment: CDR1 MNHEY and CDR2 SVGAGI.

The chain recombines TRBV9 with TRBJ2-7, with 9 nucleotides matching TRBD2. CDR3 length equals 15 residues. Germline V CDR1 and CDR2: SGDLS, YYNGEE. V was clipped by 0 bases and J by 5 bases; unmatched bases: 6. CDR3 sequence reads: CASSVELAGLNEQYF. As DNA, the CDR3 is TGTGCCAGCAGCGTAGAGCTAGCGGGGCTTAACGAGCAGTACTTC.

The chain uses TRBV6-6 and TRBJ2-3, with 7 nucleotides matching TRBD2. The V gene end was trimmed by 4 bases and the J gene end by 4 bases; junction bases not matched to a gene: 5. CDR3 size: 14 residues. Germline V CDR1 and CDR2: MNHNY, SVGAGI (reference sequence). In DNA form, the CDR3 reads TGTGCCAGCAGTTCGACTAGCAAACCAGATACGCAGTATTTT. Translating gives CASSSTSKPDTQYF.

J is TRBJ2-3 and V is TRBV27; 7 nucleotides agree with TRBD2. V lost 6 bases and J lost 0; bases outside the gene matches: 9. The CDR3 length is 16 residues. Germline CDR1 reads MNHEY; CDR2 reads SMNVEV (reference sequence). The CDR3 nucleotides read TGTGCCAGCAGCAACTTACCGGGACTAAGCACAGATACGCAGTATTTT. Residues: CASSNLPGLSTDTQYF.

The chain has TRBV6-1 and TRBJ2-7, with a weak D call TRBD1 (6 bases). This CDR3 spans 13 amino acids. Trimming took 7 bases from V and 2 from J, leaving 12 bases between them. Germline V gene sequence: CDR1 MNHNS, CDR2 SASEGT. CDR3 region: CASKDRIPYEQYF. CDR3 DNA sequence: TGTGCCAGCAAAGACAGGATCCCCTACGAGCAGTACTTC.

This chain joins TRBV11-3 and TRBJ2-5; D unclear. This CDR3 is 14 amino acids long. CDR1 SGHNT and CDR2 YENEEA come from the germline V gene. Trimming pared 5 bases from V and 5 bases from J, leaving 15 bases between. CDR3 residues: CASSHSWTAETQYF. The CDR3 DNA reads as TGTGCCAGCAGCCATAGTTGGACGGCGGAGACCCAGTACTTC.

V and J are TRBV30 and TRBJ1-2; weak D call: TRBD1 (5 bases). Trimming pared 1 base from V and 5 bases from J, leaving 11 bases between. Germline V gene lookup returns CDR1 GTSNPN and CDR2 SVGIG (reference sequence). The CDR3 consists of 13 residues. The CDR3 DNA is TGTGCCTGGAGTGGGGGCAGAAGATATGGCTACACCTTC. Translated, it gives CAWSGGRRYGYTF.

The chain employs TRBV25-1 and TRBJ2-1, with D tentatively TRBD1 or TRBD2 (5 bases each). The V and J ends lost 0 bases and 8 bases respectively, with 14 bases between them. The V gene's germline CDR1 is MGHDK and CDR2 SYGVNS. The CDR3 sequence is 15 residues long. The CDR3, as DNA: TGTGCCAGCAGTGAATATAGGTCCCGGGGCCATGAGCAGTTCTTC. Translating it yields CASSEYRSRGHEQFF.

This clone showed up just once. CDR3 in amino acids: CASSLGNRVGGEKLFF. CDR3 sequence (DNA): TGCGCCAGCAGCTTGGGGAACAGGGTGGGAGGCGAAAAACTGTTTTTT. The chain has TRBV5-1 and TRBJ1-4, with a possible D match to TRBD1 (6 bases). CDR3 length equals 16 residues. V was pared by 0 bases and J by 8 bases, with 17 bases between. Germline lookup yields CDR1 SGHRS and CDR2 YFSETQ.

The rearrangement uses TRBV5-1 and TRBJ2-3, with D unclear. The CDR3 runs to 16 residues. V lost 0 bases to trimming and J lost 1 base, with 12 bases between them. CDR1 and CDR2 from the germline V gene are SGHRS and YFSETQ. In DNA, the CDR3 is TGCGCCAGCAGCTTGGACCTATCTCGTGGCACAGATACGCAGTATTTT. This translates into CASSLDLSRGTDTQYF.

The chain recombines TRBV11-2 with TRBJ2-7, with 8 bases matching TRBD2. V shed 4 bases, J shed 3 bases, and the junction held 5 bases outside the gene matches. Germline V lookup: CDR1 SGHAT, CDR2 FQNNGV. This CDR3 has 14 residues. CDR3 in amino acids: CASSSLGLVYEQYF. In DNA, the CDR3 is TGTGCCAGCAGCTCCCTGGGACTAGTCTACGAGCAGTACTTC.

This chain links TRBV30 with TRBJ2-3; D remains ambiguous. The CDR3 loop spans 13 amino acids. The germline V and J ends were trimmed by 0 bases and 2 bases, with 6 bases remaining between them. Germline V gene lookup returns CDR1 GTSNPN and CDR2 SVGIG (reference sequence). The chain's CDR3 is CAWSVRFTDTQYF. CDR3 bases: TGTGCCTGGAGTGTACGATTCACAGATACGCAGTATTTT.

The rearrangement joins TRBV28 to TRBJ2-7; 12 nucleotides agree with TRBD2. CDR3 length: 15 amino acids. CDR1 and CDR2 from the germline V gene are MDHEN and SYDVKM. The trim removed 6 bases at V and 4 bases at J, leaving 7 bases unmatched. CDR3 protein: CASRPSGRVEYEQYF. DNA of the CDR3: TGTGCCAGCAGACCTAGCGGGAGGGTCGAATACGAGCAGTACTTC.

The chain is built from TRBV5-5 and TRBJ1-4, with TRBD1 matching 10 bases. This CDR3 region has 14 residues. V lost 2 bases and J lost 7; bases outside the gene matches: 2. Per the germline V gene, CDR1 is SGHKS and CDR2 is YYEKEE (reference sequence). The CDR3 spells CASSFRDRGEKLFF. The CDR3 DNA reads as TGTGCCAGCAGCTTCCGGGACAGGGGTGAAAAACTGTTTTTT.

The chain employs TRBV5-1 and TRBJ2-5; D is perhaps TRBD2 (5 bases). Germline values: CDR1 SGHRS, CDR2 YFSETQ. The V end was cut by 4 bases, the J end by 7 bases, with 17 bases between. This CDR3 is 14 amino acids long. In nucleotides, the CDR3 is TGCGCCAGCAGCCGCGAGGGCCATAGTGGGACCCAGTACTTC. Its protein is CASSREGHSGTQYF.

The chain employs TRBV28 and TRBJ2-1, with D possibly being TRBD1 or TRBD2 (5 bases each). CDR1 is MDHEN, CDR2 SYDVKM, per germline. The CDR3 consists of 13 residues. The V and J ends lost 5 bases and 7 bases respectively, with 12 bases between them. The CDR3 spells CASSALGGNEQFF. DNA for the CDR3: TGTGCCAGCAGTGCCCTTGGGGGTAATGAGCAGTTCTTC.

V is TRBV28 and J is TRBJ1-1; D unresolved. The CDR3 loop spans 14 amino acids. CDR1 and CDR2 (germline): MDHEN, SYDVKM. The germline V and J ends were trimmed by 3 bases and 3 bases, with 11 bases remaining between them. This chain's CDR3 is CASSFAGGDTEAFF. CDR3 in DNA: TGTGCCAGCAGTTTTGCCGGTGGTGACACTGAAGCTTTCTTT.

The chain carries TRBV19 and TRBJ2-3; 8 nucleotides align to TRBD1. The V and J ends lost 7 bases and 10 bases, in that order; junction bases with no gene match: 16. This CDR3 comprises 15 residues. CDR1 is LNHDA, CDR2 SQIVND, per germline (reference sequence). This CDR3 is CASILSGQAGAAQYF. For the CDR3, the DNA is TGTGCCAGTATTCTGTCGGGACAGGCCGGGGCGGCGCAGTATTTT.

The J gene is TRBJ2-5, the V gene TRBV9; D not certain. Germline CDR1 is SGDLS and CDR2 is YYNGEE. V lost 0 bases, J lost 7 bases, and 10 bases lay in between. CDR3 size: 13 residues. In DNA form, the CDR3 reads TGTGCCAGCAGCGTAGTTGGCGAGCCGACCCAGTACTTC. It translates to CASSVVGEPTQYF. The whole variable domain, filled in from reference TRBV9 and TRBJ2-5, reads DSGVTQTPKHLITATGQRVTLRCSPRSGDLSVYWYQQSLDQGLQFLIQYYNGEERAKGNILERFSAQQFPDLHSELNLSSLELGDSALYFCASSVVGEPTQYFGPGTRLLVL.